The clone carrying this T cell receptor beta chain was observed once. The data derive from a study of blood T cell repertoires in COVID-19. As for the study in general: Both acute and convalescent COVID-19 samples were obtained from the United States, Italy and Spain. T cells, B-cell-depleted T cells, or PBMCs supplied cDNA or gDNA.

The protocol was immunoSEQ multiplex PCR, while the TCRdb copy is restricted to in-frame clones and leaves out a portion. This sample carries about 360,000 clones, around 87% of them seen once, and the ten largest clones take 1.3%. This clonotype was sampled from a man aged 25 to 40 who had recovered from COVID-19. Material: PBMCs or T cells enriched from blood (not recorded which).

In DNA form, the CDR3 reads TGTGCCACCGGGACAGGGAACACCGGGGAGCTGTTTTTT. This sequence encodes CATGTGNTGELFF. This chain links TRBV7-3 with TRBJ2-2, with 8 bases lining up with TRBD1. Germline lookup yields CDR1 SGHTA and CDR2 FQGTGA. Losses at the gene ends were 10 bases for V and 1 base for J; bases not matched to a gene: 2. The CDR3 consists of 13 residues.